A selection of T cell receptor beta chains follows, all from one sample in a study of neurological immune-mediated disorders. MiXCR, applied by TCRdb to the 5' RACE reads, yields one record per CDR3 protein. The profile covers roughly 70,000 distinct CDR3 sequences, with roughly 3.9% appearing a single time and 1.3% taken by the ten largest. The sequenced sample consisted of PBMCs. The receptor set was obtained from a man aged 30 to 45 with multiple sclerosis. Both conserved end residues are part of each CDR3. Each record gives: clone size, V gene, D gene, J gene, CDR3 protein, CDR3 DNA. The D gene is left open where the match is weak. Expanded clones get a size class; other rows say once, few or many, or leave the size out.

abundance: many
v_gene: TRBV7-8
d_gene: .
j_gene: TRBJ2-1
CDR3aa: CASSTLRGPFSNEQFF
CDR3nt: TGTGCCAGCAGCACCCTACGGGGGCCATTCTCTAATGAGCAGTTCTTC

abundance: many
v_gene: TRBV15
d_gene: .
j_gene: TRBJ1-1
CDR3aa: CATSSGRSTEAFF
CDR3nt: TGTGCCACCAGCAGCGGACGGAGCACTGAAGCTTTCTTT

abundance: many
v_gene: TRBV11-2
d_gene: TRBD2
j_gene: TRBJ2-7
CDR3aa: CASSSARGSGGYEQYF
CDR3nt: TGTGCCAGCAGCTCCGCCCGGGGTAGCGGGGGGTACGAGCAGTACTTC

abundance: many
v_gene: TRBV29-1
d_gene: .
j_gene: TRBJ2-7
CDR3aa: CSARDTSYEQYF
CDR3nt: TGCAGCGCCCGGGACACCTCCTACGAGCAGTACTTC

abundance: many
v_gene: TRBV5-1
d_gene: .
j_gene: TRBJ1-1
CDR3aa: CASSLRALNTEAFF
CDR3nt: TGCGCCAGCAGCTTGCGGGCATTGAACACTGAAGCTTTCTTT

abundance: many
v_gene: TRBV3-1
d_gene: .
j_gene: TRBJ2-7
CDR3aa: CASSHADTVASYEQYF
CDR3nt: TGTGCCAGCAGCCACGCGGACACCGTGGCCTCCTACGAGCAGTACTTC

abundance: many
v_gene: TRBV20-1
d_gene: .
j_gene: TRBJ2-7
CDR3aa: CSASPGHAAYEQYF
CDR3nt: TGCAGTGCTAGTCCGGGACACGCGGCCTACGAGCAGTACTTC

abundance: many
v_gene: TRBV12-3/TRBV12-4
d_gene: .
j_gene: TRBJ1-1
CDR3aa: CASSFQVLNTEAFF
CDR3nt: TGTGCCAGCAGTTTTCAGGTCCTGAACACTGAAGCTTTCTTT

abundance: many
v_gene: TRBV5-6
d_gene: TRBD1
j_gene: TRBJ1-3
CDR3aa: CASSWDRAGNTIYF
CDR3nt: TGTGCCAGCAGCTGGGACAGGGCTGGAAACACCATATATTTT

abundance: many
v_gene: TRBV3-1
d_gene: TRBD2
j_gene: TRBJ2-3
CDR3aa: CASSRTERGGYTQYF
CDR3nt: TGTGCCAGCAGCCGGACGGAGCGGGGGGGATATACGCAGTATTTT

abundance: many
v_gene: TRBV20-1
d_gene: TRBD1
j_gene: TRBJ1-2
CDR3aa: CSARIQGELDGYTF
CDR3nt: TGCAGTGCTAGAATACAGGGGGAGCTGGATGGCTACACCTTC

abundance: many
v_gene: TRBV20-1
d_gene: .
j_gene: TRBJ2-7
CDR3aa: CSAHRTNYEQYF
CDR3nt: TGCAGTGCCCACCGAACAAACTACGAGCAGTACTTC

abundance: many
v_gene: TRBV20-1
d_gene: TRBD2
j_gene: TRBJ2-5
CDR3aa: CSASASGGLRETQYF
CDR3nt: TGCAGTGCTAGTGCTAGCGGGGGGCTGAGGGAGACCCAGTACTTC

abundance: many
v_gene: TRBV3-1
d_gene: .
j_gene: TRBJ2-5
CDR3aa: CASSQVSSQYF
CDR3nt: TGTGCCAGCAGCCAAGTCTCAAGCCAGTACTTC

abundance: many
v_gene: TRBV5-1
d_gene: TRBD1
j_gene: TRBJ2-2
CDR3aa: CASSLQGAYTGELFF
CDR3nt: TGCGCCAGCAGCCTCCAGGGGGCATACACCGGGGAGCTGTTTTTT

abundance: .
v_gene: TRBV6-5
d_gene: TRBD1
j_gene: TRBJ1-3
CDR3aa: CASRGGGGNTIYF
CDR3nt: TGTGCCAGCCGAGGGGGCGGAGGAAACACCATATATTTT

abundance: many
v_gene: TRBV10-3
d_gene: .
j_gene: TRBJ1-2
CDR3aa: CAISEWGNYGYTF
CDR3nt: TGTGCCATCAGTGAGTGGGGGAACTATGGCTACACCTTC

abundance: many
v_gene: TRBV4-1
d_gene: TRBD1
j_gene: TRBJ1-3
CDR3aa: CASSQVETGFSGNTIYF
CDR3nt: TGCGCCAGCAGCCAAGTCGAGACAGGGTTCTCTGGAAACACCATATATTTT

abundance: many
v_gene: TRBV7-9
d_gene: TRBD1
j_gene: TRBJ2-3
CDR3aa: CASSLGTGDTQYF
CDR3nt: TGTGCCAGCAGCTTAGGGACAGGGGATACGCAGTATTTT

abundance: many
v_gene: TRBV6-5
d_gene: .
j_gene: TRBJ2-3
CDR3aa: CASSYFSADTQYF
CDR3nt: TGTGCCAGCAGTTACTTCTCCGCAGATACGCAGTATTTT

abundance: many
v_gene: TRBV7-9
d_gene: .
j_gene: TRBJ2-7
CDR3aa: CASSPTLTGNPSYEQYF
CDR3nt: TGTGCCAGCAGCCCCACCTTGACAGGAAACCCCTCCTACGAGCAGTACTTC

abundance: many
v_gene: TRBV20-1
d_gene: .
j_gene: TRBJ2-5
CDR3aa: CSATGRIQFPETQYF
CDR3nt: TGCAGTGCAACTGGACGGATCCAATTCCCAGAGACCCAGTACTTC

abundance: .
v_gene: TRBV6-6
d_gene: TRBD2
j_gene: TRBJ2-7
CDR3aa: CASSYLRTSTHEQYF
CDR3nt: TGTGCCAGCAGTTACCTTCGGACTAGCACCCACGAGCAGTACTTC

abundance: many
v_gene: TRBV3-1
d_gene: .
j_gene: TRBJ2-2
CDR3aa: CASSQFTGTGELFF
CDR3nt: TGTGCCAGCAGCCAATTTACAGGCACCGGGGAGCTGTTTTTT

abundance: many
v_gene: TRBV20-1
d_gene: .
j_gene: TRBJ2-3
CDR3aa: CSARVQTSTDTQYF
CDR3nt: TGCAGTGCTAGAGTACAGACAAGCACAGATACGCAGTATTTT

abundance: many
v_gene: TRBV6-2/TRBV6-3
d_gene: .
j_gene: TRBJ1-1
CDR3aa: CASNRGTEAFF
CDR3nt: TGTGCCAGCAACCGGGGGACTGAAGCTTTCTTT

abundance: many
v_gene: TRBV20-1
d_gene: .
j_gene: TRBJ2-6
CDR3aa: CSASPQVSSGANVLTF
CDR3nt: TGCAGTGCCAGCCCCCAAGTGTCCTCCGGGGCCAACGTCCTGACTTTC

abundance: many
v_gene: TRBV20-1
d_gene: .
j_gene: TRBJ1-1
CDR3aa: CSAREFILNTEAFF
CDR3nt: TGCAGTGCTAGAGAGTTTATTTTGAACACTGAAGCTTTCTTT

abundance: .
v_gene: TRBV3-1
d_gene: .
j_gene: TRBJ1-5
CDR3aa: CASSSTRTQQPQNF
CDR3nt: TGTGCCAGCAGTTCGACAAGGACACAGCAGCCCCAGAATTTT

abundance: many
v_gene: TRBV4-3
d_gene: .
j_gene: TRBJ2-3
CDR3aa: CASSRGRGGTDTQYF
CDR3nt: TGCGCCAGCAGCAGGGGACGGGGCGGCACAGATACGCAGTATTTT

abundance: .
v_gene: TRBV7-2
d_gene: TRBD2
j_gene: TRBJ2-7
CDR3aa: CASSLDVGTNYYEQYF
CDR3nt: TGTGCCAGCAGCTTGGACGTGGGGACTAATTACTACGAGCAGTACTTC

abundance: many
v_gene: TRBV7-8
d_gene: .
j_gene: TRBJ1-4
CDR3aa: CASSLWSQAEKLFF
CDR3nt: TGTGCCAGCAGCTTATGGTCCCAGGCTGAAAAACTGTTTTTT

abundance: few
v_gene: TRBV18
d_gene: .
j_gene: TRBJ2-3
CDR3aa: CASSPRTRTDTQYF
CDR3nt: TGTGCCAGCTCACCGAGGACCCGCACAGATACGCAGTATTTT

abundance: many
v_gene: TRBV12-3/TRBV12-4
d_gene: .
j_gene: TRBJ1-1
CDR3aa: CASSFRGWDTEAFF
CDR3nt: TGTGCCAGCAGCTTCAGAGGGTGGGACACTGAAGCTTTCTTT

abundance: many
v_gene: TRBV20-1
d_gene: TRBD1
j_gene: TRBJ2-1
CDR3aa: CSARDPGQISGEQFF
CDR3nt: TGCAGTGCTAGAGATCCGGGACAGATATCGGGTGAGCAGTTCTTC

abundance: many
v_gene: TRBV5-6
d_gene: .
j_gene: TRBJ1-2
CDR3aa: CASSLLLPTSNYGYTF
CDR3nt: TGTGCCAGCAGCTTGCTCCTACCGACCTCCAACTATGGCTACACCTTC

abundance: many
v_gene: TRBV20-1
d_gene: TRBD2
j_gene: TRBJ2-3
CDR3aa: CSARDWLAGGPSTDTQYF
CDR3nt: TGCAGTGCTAGAGATTGGCTAGCGGGGGGCCCAAGCACAGATACGCAGTATTTT

abundance: many
v_gene: TRBV11-3
d_gene: .
j_gene: TRBJ2-5
CDR3aa: CASSSVEWCYQETQYF
CDR3nt: TGTGCCAGCAGTTCAGTGGAATGGTGTTATCAAGAGACCCAGTACTTC

abundance: .
v_gene: TRBV6-5
d_gene: .
j_gene: TRBJ2-7
CDR3aa: CASSYSARSPYEQYF
CDR3nt: TGTGCCAGCAGTTACTCGGCCCGGTCCCCCTACGAGCAGTACTTC

abundance: many
v_gene: TRBV7-9
d_gene: TRBD2
j_gene: TRBJ2-3
CDR3aa: CASSSRLAGGPDTQYF
CDR3nt: TGTGCCAGCAGTTCCCGACTAGCGGGGGGGCCAGATACGCAGTATTTT

abundance: many
v_gene: TRBV20-1
d_gene: TRBD1
j_gene: TRBJ2-5
CDR3aa: CSAREDRGIQETQYF
CDR3nt: TGCAGTGCTAGGGAGGACAGGGGGATCCAAGAGACCCAGTACTTC

abundance: many
v_gene: TRBV7-9
d_gene: .
j_gene: TRBJ2-5
CDR3aa: CASSPHLETQYF
CDR3nt: TGTGCCAGCAGCCCCCATTTGGAGACCCAGTACTTC

abundance: few
v_gene: TRBV29-1
d_gene: TRBD1
j_gene: TRBJ1-1
CDR3aa: CSVAGTGNEAFF
CDR3nt: TGCAGCGTCGCCGGGACAGGGAATGAAGCTTTCTTT

abundance: many
v_gene: TRBV5-1
d_gene: .
j_gene: TRBJ1-2
CDR3aa: CASSQSAVGGDGYTF
CDR3nt: TGCGCCAGCAGCCAATCTGCCGTGGGGGGGGATGGCTACACCTTC

abundance: many
v_gene: TRBV5-1
d_gene: .
j_gene: TRBJ2-3
CDR3aa: CASSLVDPGDTQYF
CDR3nt: TGCGCCAGCAGCTTGGTGGACCCGGGAGATACGCAGTATTTT

abundance: many
v_gene: TRBV6-5
d_gene: .
j_gene: TRBJ2-2
CDR3aa: CASSHTAGSNTGELFF
CDR3nt: TGTGCCAGCAGCCATACGGCAGGGTCGAACACCGGGGAGCTGTTTTTT

abundance: many
v_gene: TRBV12-3/TRBV12-4
d_gene: .
j_gene: TRBJ2-1
CDR3aa: CASSPDTYNEQFF
CDR3nt: TGTGCCAGCAGTCCCGACACCTACAATGAGCAGTTCTTC

abundance: .
v_gene: TRBV30
d_gene: TRBD1
j_gene: TRBJ1-5
CDR3aa: CAWSPPGQGNQPQHF
CDR3nt: TGTGCCTGGAGCCCCCCGGGACAGGGGAATCAGCCCCAGCATTTT

abundance: .
v_gene: TRBV3-1
d_gene: .
j_gene: TRBJ2-1
CDR3aa: CASSYTTGGEQFF
CDR3nt: TGTGCCAGCAGCTATACGACCGGCGGTGAGCAGTTCTTC

abundance: many
v_gene: TRBV2
d_gene: .
j_gene: TRBJ1-6
CDR3aa: CASRHEPGPPRHSPLHF
CDR3nt: TGTGCCAGCAGGCATGAACCGGGACCTCCAAGGCATTCACCCCTCCACTTT

abundance: many
v_gene: TRBV15
d_gene: .
j_gene: TRBJ2-5
CDR3aa: CATSRTIAETQYF
CDR3nt: TGTGCCACCAGCAGAACAATAGCGGAGACCCAGTACTTC

abundance: many
v_gene: TRBV5-1
d_gene: TRBD1
j_gene: TRBJ2-5
CDR3aa: CASSLGGTGLATQYF
CDR3nt: TGCGCCAGCAGCTTGGGGGGGACAGGGCTAGCGACCCAGTACTTC

abundance: few
v_gene: TRBV7-2
d_gene: .
j_gene: TRBJ2-3
CDR3aa: CASSLDPRTQYF
CDR3nt: TGTGCCAGCAGCTTAGACCCCCGGACGCAGTATTTT

abundance: many
v_gene: TRBV5-1
d_gene: .
j_gene: TRBJ2-5
CDR3aa: CASSLAAGRPHQETQYF
CDR3nt: TGCGCCAGCAGCTTGGCCGCTGGGCGGCCCCACCAAGAGACCCAGTACTTC

abundance: many
v_gene: TRBV7-2
d_gene: TRBD1
j_gene: TRBJ1-2
CDR3aa: CASSLATQTGAYGYTF
CDR3nt: TGTGCCAGCAGCTTAGCGACTCAGACAGGGGCGTATGGCTACACCTTC

abundance: many
v_gene: TRBV10-3
d_gene: .
j_gene: TRBJ2-3
CDR3aa: CSISPSTDTQYF
CDR3nt: TGTTCCATCAGTCCCAGCACAGATACGCAGTATTTT

abundance: many
v_gene: TRBV6-5
d_gene: .
j_gene: TRBJ2-7
CDR3aa: CASRAGAYEQYF
CDR3nt: TGTGCCAGCAGAGCTGGGGCATACGAGCAGTACTTC

abundance: .
v_gene: TRBV5-1
d_gene: .
j_gene: TRBJ1-5
CDR3aa: CASSLVDSRNQPQNF
CDR3nt: TGCGCCAGCAGCTTGGTGGACAGCCGCAATCAGCCCCAGAATTTT

abundance: .
v_gene: TRBV6-5
d_gene: TRBD2
j_gene: TRBJ2-7
CDR3aa: CASRLAGAAYEQYF
CDR3nt: TGTGCCAGCAGACTAGCGGGAGCGGCCTACGAGCAGTACTTC

abundance: many
v_gene: TRBV6-4
d_gene: .
j_gene: TRBJ2-2
CDR3aa: CASSDGHTGELFF
CDR3nt: TGTGCCAGCAGTGACGGACACACCGGGGAGCTGTTTTTT